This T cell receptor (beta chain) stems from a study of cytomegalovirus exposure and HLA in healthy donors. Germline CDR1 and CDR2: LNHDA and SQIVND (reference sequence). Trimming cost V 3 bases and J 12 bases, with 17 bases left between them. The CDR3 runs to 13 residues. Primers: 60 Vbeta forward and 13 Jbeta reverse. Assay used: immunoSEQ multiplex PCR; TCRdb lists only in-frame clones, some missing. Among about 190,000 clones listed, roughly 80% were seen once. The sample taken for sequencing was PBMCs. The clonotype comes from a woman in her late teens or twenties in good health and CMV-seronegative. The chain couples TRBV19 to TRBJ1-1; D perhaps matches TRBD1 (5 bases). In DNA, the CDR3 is TGTGCCAGTAGTATCGGCAGGGAAGTTGAGACTTTCTTT. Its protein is CASSIGREVETFF.